The rows below give T cell receptor beta chains drawn from one sample of a study of blood T cells in healthy people across ages. TCRdb re-called the 5' RACE reads with MiXCR, one entry per CDR3 protein. The sample contains around 820,000 distinct CDR3 sequences, around 25% of which appear only once. These data were likewise used in another study, on T cells of mothers and their children.

The sequencing sample was made of blood. Every receptor here comes from a boy between 10 and 17 years old in good health. Each CDR3 is given with its conserved first and last residue. Each record gives: clone size, J gene, V gene, D gene, CDR3 DNA, CDR3 protein. A D gene is named only where the DNA matches it firmly. Size tells how often a clone was seen (once, few, many) or the class of an expanded clone, and some rows leave it out.

clone_size: .
j_call: TRBJ2-5
v_call: TRBV13
d_call: TRBD1
cdr3_nt: TGTGCCAGCAGCTTCTTGGACAGGGAAGAGGGAGGCGAGCAGTGCTTC
cdr3_aa: CASSFLDREEGGEQCF

clone_size: .
j_call: TRBJ2-7
v_call: TRBV15
d_call: TRBD1
cdr3_nt: TGTGCCACCGCGCCGGGACAGGGCACCTACGAGCAGTACTTC
cdr3_aa: CATAPGQGTYEQYF

clone_size: .
j_call: TRBJ2-7
v_call: TRBV7-6
d_call: TRBD1
cdr3_nt: TGTGCCAGCAGCCCGGGACAGGGCAACCGCGAGCAGTACTTC
cdr3_aa: CASSPGQGNREQYF

clone_size: .
j_call: TRBJ2-6
v_call: TRBV6-5
d_call: TRBD2
cdr3_nt: TGTGCCAGCAGTTACTCTTTTAGTAGACTAGCGGGCGGTACTGGGGCCAACGTCCTGACTTTC
cdr3_aa: CASSYSFSRLAGGTGANVLTF

clone_size: few
j_call: TRBJ2-1
v_call: TRBV19
d_call: .
cdr3_nt: TGTGCCAGTAGTATAGATCAGTTCACCGCGGAGCAGTTCTTC
cdr3_aa: CASSIDQFTAEQFF

clone_size: .
j_call: TRBJ1-5
v_call: TRBV27
d_call: .
cdr3_nt: TGTGCCAGCAGTTTAAACAGAGGGGTTAGCAATCAGCCCCAGCATTTT
cdr3_aa: CASSLNRGVSNQPQHF

clone_size: .
j_call: TRBJ2-3
v_call: TRBV13
d_call: .
cdr3_nt: TGTACCAGCGCTGTGGGGCCGGGGCCAGATACGCAGTATTTT
cdr3_aa: CTSAVGPGPDTQYF

clone_size: .
j_call: TRBJ2-5
v_call: TRBV7-2
d_call: .
cdr3_nt: TGTGCCAGCAGCTTACTCGGGGCCCAGTACTTC
cdr3_aa: CASSLLGAQYF

clone_size: .
j_call: TRBJ2-3
v_call: TRBV29-1
d_call: .
cdr3_nt: TGCAGCGTTGAAGATTGGGGAGATACGCAGTATTTT
cdr3_aa: CSVEDWGDTQYF

clone_size: few
j_call: TRBJ2-1
v_call: TRBV7-6
d_call: .
cdr3_nt: TGTGCCAGCAACACTGTACAAGGTGTCGACAATGAGCAGTTCTTC
cdr3_aa: CASNTVQGVDNEQFF

clone_size: .
j_call: TRBJ1-2
v_call: TRBV27
d_call: .
cdr3_nt: TGTGCCAGCAGCTCGGGGGACGGCCGAGTCGGCTACACCTTC
cdr3_aa: CASSSGDGRVGYTF

clone_size: few
j_call: TRBJ2-1
v_call: TRBV27
d_call: TRBD2
cdr3_nt: TGTGCCAGCAGTTTTACGGGAGGGAATGAGCAGTTCTTC
cdr3_aa: CASSFTGGNEQFF

clone_size: .
j_call: TRBJ2-2
v_call: TRBV27
d_call: .
cdr3_nt: TGTGCCAGCAGTTTTGGACTCACGAACACCGGGGAGCTGTTTTTT
cdr3_aa: CASSFGLTNTGELFF

clone_size: once
j_call: TRBJ2-3
v_call: TRBV14
d_call: .
cdr3_nt: TGTGCCAGCAGCCAAGACGTCACAGCCACGCAGTATTTT
cdr3_aa: CASSQDVTATQYF

clone_size: few
j_call: TRBJ2-1
v_call: TRBV6-2/TRBV6-3
d_call: .
cdr3_nt: TGTGCCAGCAGTTACCCGGGGCTAGCGTCAGACAATGAGCAGTTCTTC
cdr3_aa: CASSYPGLASDNEQFF

clone_size: .
j_call: TRBJ2-3
v_call: TRBV9
d_call: .
cdr3_nt: TGTGCCAGCAGCGGGACAGTGACGACAGATACGCAGTATTTT
cdr3_aa: CASSGTVTTDTQYF

clone_size: few
j_call: TRBJ2-5
v_call: TRBV6-6
d_call: .
cdr3_nt: TGTGCCAGCAGTCACGCGGCGGGGGACAGTGAAGAGACCCAGTACTTC
cdr3_aa: CASSHAAGDSEETQYF

clone_size: .
j_call: TRBJ2-1
v_call: TRBV20-1
d_call: .
cdr3_nt: TGCAGTGCTAGTAGCTTACCCAGCTCCTACAATGAGCAGTTCTTC
cdr3_aa: CSASSLPSSYNEQFF

clone_size: few
j_call: TRBJ1-1
v_call: TRBV28
d_call: .
cdr3_nt: TGTGCCAGCAGCAACGTTAGGGGGGAAGCTTTCTTT
cdr3_aa: CASSNVRGEAFF

clone_size: .
j_call: TRBJ2-1
v_call: TRBV28
d_call: TRBD2
cdr3_nt: TGTGCCAGCAGTGGCGAATTAGCGGGGCTCTACAATGAGCAGTTCTTC
cdr3_aa: CASSGELAGLYNEQFF

clone_size: .
j_call: TRBJ2-5
v_call: TRBV12-3/TRBV12-4
d_call: .
cdr3_nt: TGTGCCAGCAGTTTAGGTTACGTGCAGTACTTC
cdr3_aa: CASSLGYVQYF

clone_size: .
j_call: TRBJ2-5
v_call: TRBV29-1
d_call: .
cdr3_nt: TGCAGCGTTGTGTTCCCGGACAGTCAAGTGGAGGCCCAGTACTTC
cdr3_aa: CSVVFPDSQVEAQYF

clone_size: .
j_call: TRBJ2-2
v_call: TRBV25-1
d_call: TRBD1
cdr3_nt: TGTGCCAGCAGGGGGGACAGGGAACGGGGCGGGGAGCTGTTTTTT
cdr3_aa: CASRGDRERGGELFF

clone_size: .
j_call: TRBJ2-5
v_call: TRBV9
d_call: TRBD1
cdr3_nt: TGTGCCAGCAGCGTCGAGGGGGCCTGGCAGACCCAGTACTTC
cdr3_aa: CASSVEGAWQTQYF

clone_size: few
j_call: TRBJ2-5
v_call: TRBV9
d_call: TRBD2
cdr3_nt: TGTGCCAGCAGCGCACTAGCGGGGGATGAGACCCAGTACTTC
cdr3_aa: CASSALAGDETQYF

clone_size: .
j_call: TRBJ2-1
v_call: TRBV29-1
d_call: .
cdr3_nt: TGCAGCGTTGACTCAGCTGGCCTCAATGAGCAGTTCTTC
cdr3_aa: CSVDSAGLNEQFF

clone_size: .
j_call: TRBJ2-5
v_call: TRBV10-3
d_call: TRBD1
cdr3_nt: TGTGCCATCAGTGATCGGGACAGGGCTGAAGAGACCCAGTACTTC
cdr3_aa: CAISDRDRAEETQYF

clone_size: .
j_call: TRBJ1-3
v_call: TRBV21-1
d_call: .
cdr3_nt: TGTGCCAGCAGCAGAGACAGGGGGCTCTGTGGAAACACCATATATTTT
cdr3_aa: CASSRDRGLCGNTIYF

clone_size: few
j_call: TRBJ2-7
v_call: TRBV28
d_call: TRBD1
cdr3_nt: TGTGCCAGCAGTTCCGCAGGGGGCGAAAGCTACGAGCAGTACTTC
cdr3_aa: CASSSAGGESYEQYF

clone_size: .
j_call: TRBJ1-1
v_call: TRBV4-3
d_call: .
cdr3_nt: TGCGCCAGCAGCCAACGGGGCGCGGACACTGAAGCTTTCTTT
cdr3_aa: CASSQRGADTEAFF

clone_size: .
j_call: TRBJ2-5
v_call: TRBV7-9
d_call: .
cdr3_nt: TGTGCCAGCAGCTCTGGCCCCGGATCCACCGGGGAGACCCAGTACTTC
cdr3_aa: CASSSGPGSTGETQYF

clone_size: .
j_call: TRBJ2-4
v_call: TRBV6-2/TRBV6-3
d_call: .
cdr3_nt: TGTGCCAGCAGTTCAATCGGGGATTTAATGCACATTCAGTACTTC
cdr3_aa: CASSSIGDLMHIQYF

clone_size: .
j_call: TRBJ2-3
v_call: TRBV5-1
d_call: TRBD2
cdr3_nt: TGCGCCAGCAGCTTGACCCAGCGGGAGGGCCGGGATACGCAGTATTTT
cdr3_aa: CASSLTQREGRDTQYF

clone_size: few
j_call: TRBJ1-2
v_call: TRBV7-2
d_call: .
cdr3_nt: TGTGCCAGCAGCTTTCCCGACAGATTCTATGGCTACACCTTC
cdr3_aa: CASSFPDRFYGYTF

clone_size: .
j_call: TRBJ2-7
v_call: TRBV7-2
d_call: .
cdr3_nt: TGTGCCAGCAGTTCCTACTACTCTGCCTCCTACGAGCAGTACTTC
cdr3_aa: CASSSYYSASYEQYF

clone_size: .
j_call: TRBJ2-7
v_call: TRBV4-3
d_call: .
cdr3_nt: TGCGCCAGCAGCCAAGATATTTGGACGAGCTACGAGCAGTACTTC
cdr3_aa: CASSQDIWTSYEQYF

clone_size: few
j_call: TRBJ2-1
v_call: TRBV10-3
d_call: TRBD1
cdr3_nt: TGTGCCATCGGACAGGGATCGGGGGAGCAGTTCTTC
cdr3_aa: CAIGQGSGEQFF

clone_size: few
j_call: TRBJ2-1
v_call: TRBV12-3/TRBV12-4
d_call: .
cdr3_nt: TGTGCCAGCACCCGGGACGCCCAGACGAGTGAGCAGTTCTTC
cdr3_aa: CASTRDAQTSEQFF

clone_size: .
j_call: TRBJ2-6
v_call: TRBV20-1
d_call: .
cdr3_nt: TGCAGTGCTAGGGAACCGCGCACCTCTGGTGCCAACGTCCTGACTTTC
cdr3_aa: CSAREPRTSGANVLTF

clone_size: few
j_call: TRBJ2-3
v_call: TRBV15
d_call: TRBD1
cdr3_nt: TGTGCCACCAGCAGACAGGGGGCTTACACAGATACGCAGTATTTT
cdr3_aa: CATSRQGAYTDTQYF